This TCR beta chain is drawn from a study of shared clonotypes between healthy human individuals. Some clones are missing from TCRdb's copy, which holds only in-frame ones; the method was immunoSEQ multiplex PCR. The sample shows roughly 300,000 clones, about 73% of them seen only once. The specimen sequenced was memory CD4+ T cells sorted from blood. Subset noted: CD45RA-negative fraction. The sequence was collected from a man aged 25 to 45 in good health.

CDR3 amino acids: CASNAGLENEQYF. In DNA, the CDR3 is TGTGCCAGCAATGCCGGGTTGGAAAACGAGCAGTACTTC. The V gene is TRBV2, the J gene TRBJ2-7; the D is unclear. V was cut by 7 bases and J by 5 bases, with 15 bases left in between. Germline loops: CDR1 SNHLY, CDR2 FYNNEI. This CDR3 is built from 13 residues. Complete variable domain (other parts from reference TRBV2 and TRBJ2-7): EPEVTQTPSHQVTQMGQEVILRCVPISNHLYFYWYRQILGQKVEFLVSFYNNEISEKSEIFDDQFSVERPDGSNFTLKIRSTKLEDSAMYFCASNAGLENEQYFGPGTRLTVT.